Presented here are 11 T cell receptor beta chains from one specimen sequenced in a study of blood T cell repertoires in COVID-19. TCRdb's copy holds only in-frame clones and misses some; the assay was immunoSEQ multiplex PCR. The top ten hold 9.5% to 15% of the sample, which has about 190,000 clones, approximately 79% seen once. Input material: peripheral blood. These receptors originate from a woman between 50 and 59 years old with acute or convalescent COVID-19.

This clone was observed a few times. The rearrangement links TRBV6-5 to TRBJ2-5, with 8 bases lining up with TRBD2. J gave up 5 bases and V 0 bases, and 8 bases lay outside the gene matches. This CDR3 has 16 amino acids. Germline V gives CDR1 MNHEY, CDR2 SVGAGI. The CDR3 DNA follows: TGTGCCAGCAGTTACTCGGATAGCGGGATTGGCGAGACCCAGTACTTC. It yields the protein CASSYSDSGIGETQYF.

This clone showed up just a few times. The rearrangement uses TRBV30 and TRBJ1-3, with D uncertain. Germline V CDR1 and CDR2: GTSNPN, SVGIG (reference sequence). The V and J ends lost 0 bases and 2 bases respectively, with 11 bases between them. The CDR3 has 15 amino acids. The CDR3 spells CAWSVSLQAGNTIYF. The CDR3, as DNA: TGTGCCTGGAGTGTATCTCTTCAGGCTGGAAACACCATATATTTT.

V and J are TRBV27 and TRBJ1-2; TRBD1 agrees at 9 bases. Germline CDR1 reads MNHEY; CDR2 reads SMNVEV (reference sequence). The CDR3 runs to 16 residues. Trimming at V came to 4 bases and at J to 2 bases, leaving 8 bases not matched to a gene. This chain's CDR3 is CASSSGDRDGNYGYTF. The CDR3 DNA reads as TGTGCCAGCAGTTCCGGGGACAGGGACGGGAACTATGGCTACACCTTC.

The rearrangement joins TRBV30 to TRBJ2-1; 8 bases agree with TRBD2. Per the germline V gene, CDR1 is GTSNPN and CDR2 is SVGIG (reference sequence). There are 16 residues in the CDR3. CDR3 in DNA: TGTGCTTGGGCTCGGACTCTGACTAGCGCGCACAATGAGCAGTTCTTC. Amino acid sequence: CAWARTLTSAHNEQFF.

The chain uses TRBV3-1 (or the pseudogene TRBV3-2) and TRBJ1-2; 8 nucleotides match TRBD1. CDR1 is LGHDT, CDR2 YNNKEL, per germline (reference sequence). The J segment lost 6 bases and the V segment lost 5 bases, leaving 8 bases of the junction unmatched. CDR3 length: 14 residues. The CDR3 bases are TGTGCCAGCAGCACTCAGGGGGCGCAAAATGGCTACACCTTC. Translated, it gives CASSTQGAQNGYTF.

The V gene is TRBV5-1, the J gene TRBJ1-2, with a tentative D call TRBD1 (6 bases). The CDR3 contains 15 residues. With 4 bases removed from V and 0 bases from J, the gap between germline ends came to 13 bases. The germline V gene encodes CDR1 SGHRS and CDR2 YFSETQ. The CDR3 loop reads CASSPRQAANYGYTF. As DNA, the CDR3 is TGCGCCAGCAGCCCAAGACAGGCCGCTAACTATGGCTACACCTTC. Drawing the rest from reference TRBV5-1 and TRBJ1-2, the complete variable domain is KAGVTQTPRYLIKTRGQQVTLSCSPISGHRSVSWYQQTPGQGLQFLFEYFSETQRNKGNFPGRFSGRQFSNSRSEMNVSTLELGDSALYLCASSPRQAANYGYTFGSGTRLTVV.

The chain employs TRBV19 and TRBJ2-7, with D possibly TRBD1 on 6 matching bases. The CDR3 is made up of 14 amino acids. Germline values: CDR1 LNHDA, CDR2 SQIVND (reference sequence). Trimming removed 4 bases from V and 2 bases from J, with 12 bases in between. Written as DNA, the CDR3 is TGTGCCAGTAGTAGGACAGATTGGACCTACGAGCAGTACTTC. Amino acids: CASSRTDWTYEQYF.

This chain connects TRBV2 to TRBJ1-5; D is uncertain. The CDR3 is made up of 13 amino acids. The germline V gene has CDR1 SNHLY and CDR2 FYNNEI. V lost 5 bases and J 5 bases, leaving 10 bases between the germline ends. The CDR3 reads CASSLQSYQPQHF. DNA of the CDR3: TGTGCCAGCAGTCTACAGAGTTATCAGCCCCAGCATTTT.

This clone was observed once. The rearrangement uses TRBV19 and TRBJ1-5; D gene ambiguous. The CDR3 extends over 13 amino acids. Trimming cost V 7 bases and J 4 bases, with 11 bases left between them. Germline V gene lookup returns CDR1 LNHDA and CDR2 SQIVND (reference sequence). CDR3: CASTEQKNQPQHF. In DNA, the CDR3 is TGTGCCAGTACGGAACAGAAGAATCAGCCCCAGCATTTT. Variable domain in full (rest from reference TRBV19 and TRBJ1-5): DGGITQSPKYLFRKEGQNVTLSCEQNLNHDAMYWYRQDPGQGLRLIYYSQIVNDFQKGDIAEGYSVSREKKESFPLTVTSAQKNPTAFYLCASTEQKNQPQHFGDGTRLSIL.

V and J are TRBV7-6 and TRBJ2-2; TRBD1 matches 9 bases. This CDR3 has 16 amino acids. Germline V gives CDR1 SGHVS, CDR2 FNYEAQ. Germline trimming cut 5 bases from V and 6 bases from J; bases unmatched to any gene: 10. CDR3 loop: CASSPRKTGGAGELFF. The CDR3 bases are TGTGCCAGCAGCCCCCGAAAGACAGGGGGGGCCGGGGAGCTGTTTTTT. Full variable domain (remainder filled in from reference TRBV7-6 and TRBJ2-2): GAGVSQSPRYKVTKRGQDVALRCDPISGHVSLYWYRQALGQGPEFLTYFNYEAQQDKSGLPNDRFSAERPEGSISTLTIQRTEQRDSAMYRCASSPRKTGGAGELFFGEGSRLTVL.

The CDR3 protein is CASSPLVGADYGYTF. The CDR3 DNA reads as TGTGCCAGCTCACCGCTAGTGGGGGCTGACTATGGCTACACCTTC. The chain is built from TRBV18 and TRBJ1-2, with D perhaps matching TRBD1 (6 bases). This CDR3 is built from 15 residues. Germline V gene lookup returns CDR1 KGHSH and CDR2 LQKENI. Trimming took off 3 bases at V and 3 bases at J, with 14 bases between the two ends.